This T cell receptor (beta chain) was sequenced in a study of T cells after somatic rescue of genetic block. V was trimmed by 0 bases and J by 13 bases, leaving 7 bases between them. CDR1 and CDR2 from the germline V gene are SGHTA and FQGNSA. The CDR3 has 11 amino acids. The repertoire was sequenced with immunoSEQ multiplex PCR; TCRdb's copy has only in-frame clones and lacks some. The sample holds 12,000 or so clones, 78% seen once. This TCR was sampled from a boy aged 5-17 years. Sequenced sample: peripheral blood mononuclear cells (PBMCs). The chain has TRBV7-2 and TRBJ2-1, with D tentatively TRBD1 or TRBD2 (5 bases each). CDR3 bases: TGTGCCAGCAGCTTAGCGGGGACCCAGTTCTTC. The encoded protein is CASSLAGTQFF.